The clone carrying this T cell receptor beta chain was counted only a few times. What it binds is unknown. There were no recent acute infections or vaccinations among the donors, who were healthy HIV-negative adults. It was into CD45RA+ naive and CD45RA-negative memory subsets that the CD4+ cells were split. The sample is drawn from a study of shared clonotypes between healthy human individuals. General study results and limits: Against clonotypes common to all four donors, non-shared ones had lower generation probabilities. Around 4.9% of naive CD4 clonotypes were shared across a few donors.

V dropped 3 bases and J dropped 5 bases, with 20 bases sitting between them. CDR1 is MNHNS and CDR2 is SASEGT in the germline V gene. The CDR3 extends over 16 amino acids. Clones were sequenced by immunoSEQ multiplex PCR, and TCRdb holds only the in-frame ones, with some missing. The sample holds 550,000 to 700,000 clones, 73% seen once. This TCR was recovered from a woman aged 25 to 39 in good health. V and J are TRBV6-1 and TRBJ2-7, with D possibly called TRBD1 or TRBD2 (6 bases each). Sequences were obtained from memory CD4+ T cells sorted from blood. Documented subset: CD45RA-negative fraction. The CDR3 reads CASSDFFLGGRDEQYF. The CDR3 coding sequence is TGTGCCAGCAGTGATTTTTTCCTCGGGGGCCGGGACGAGCAGTACTTC.